Listed here is a single TCR beta chain. Antigen specificity is unknown. This sample is part of a study of early T cells in non-severe SARS-CoV-2 infection. In the study overall: The sequenced material was bulk RNA from unsorted whole blood, and its chains were unpaired. Study outcomes and limitations: VDJdb matching, biased toward anti-spike CD8 responses, missed private and CD4 specificities.

CDR3 length: 14 amino acids. With 6 bases clipped from V and 2 bases from J, the junction kept 6 bases outside the gene matches. Germline V lookup: CDR1 SQVTM, CDR2 ANQGSEA. Attachment of unique molecular identifiers to individual cDNA molecules was performed. TCRdb recomputed calls from the 5' RACE reads with MiXCR, one row per CDR3 protein. The table lists about 76,000 distinct CDR3 sequences, around 11% of them singletons. The chain links TRBV29-1 to TRBJ2-3; 9 bases map to TRBD2. The sequencing sample was made of whole blood. This receptor was taken from an adult who was a healthcare worker with PCR-confirmed SARS-CoV-2 infection or an uninfected control (not recorded which). This chain's CDR3 is CSVNGLANTDTQYF. The CDR3 DNA follows: TGCAGCGTAAACGGACTAGCGAACACAGATACGCAGTATTTT.